This T cell receptor (beta chain) was observed in a study of Graves' ophthalmopathy and Graves' hyperthyroidism. The study's findings and limits: Using 13 signatures, a model distinguished ophthalmopathy from stable hyperthyroidism, reaching roughly 90% sensitivity and approximately 82% specificity.

Investigators amplified TCR beta CDR3 regions from RNA transcripts. The library came from an HTBI-primed first-round RT-PCR and a second-round multiplex PCR. Using its own MiXCR run on the multiplex PCR reads, TCRdb lists one record per CDR3 protein. The table shows a few hundred thousand distinct CDR3 sequences, with 39% occurring only once. Germline V gives CDR1 DFQATT, CDR2 SNEGSKA (reference sequence). The CDR3 runs 14 residues. V gave up 0 bases and J gave up 4 bases, with 13 bases separating them. This clonotype was observed many times. Its antigen is undetermined. The sample taken for sequencing was peripheral blood or thyroid tissue (not recorded which). This clonotype was obtained from an adult man with Graves' hyperthyroidism. This chain connects TRBV20-1 to TRBJ2-7, with D perhaps TRBD1 (5 bases). The CDR3 nucleotides are TGCAGTGCTAGAGATCCCCAGGGATCTTACGAGCAGTACTTC. Translated, it gives CSARDPQGSYEQYF.